The source of this T cell receptor (beta chain) is a study of blood T cells in healthy people across ages. Germline CDR1 reads MDHEN; CDR2 reads SYDVKM. This CDR3 contains 13 residues. Sample-barcoded 5' priming and a J-beta primer mix drove a second PCR of 7 to 11 cycles. Each CDR3 protein is one row after TCRdb ran MiXCR on the 5' RACE reads. Among nearly 800,000 distinct CDR3 sequences listed, approximately 25% were seen once. This clonotype showed up just a few times. A junction boundary mismatches the germline segment, possibly from a read error. Separately, the same data were catalogued under a study of T cells of mothers and their children.

Sequenced input: blood. This clonotype was obtained from a boy aged 10-17 years in good health. J is TRBJ2-5 and V is TRBV28; possible D gene TRBD1, 6 bases. CDR3 sequence (DNA): TGCGCCACCACAGACAGGCTCCAAGAGACCCAGTACTTC. Protein sequence: CATTDRLQETQYF.